What follows are 29 T cell receptor beta chains derived from one specimen sequenced in a study of post-analysis software for immune sequencing data. General study results and limits: The study found TRBV5-6, TRBV5-1 and TRBV20-1 among a few TRBV segments more frequent in patients than controls.

TCR beta cDNA libraries included unique molecular identifiers. MiXCR, run by TCRdb on the PCR reads, gives a single entry per CDR3 protein. The sample gives about 400,000 distinct CDR3 sequences, about a third of which show up once; 13% is in the top ten. These TCRs are of unknown antigen specificity. Sequencing input: blood. Receptors originate from a girl aged 5-17 years with multiple sclerosis.

In its sample, this clonotype was seen a few times. The rearrangement joins TRBV7-6 to TRBJ1-2; D may be TRBD1 (6 bases). The CDR3 extends over 14 amino acids. Trimming took off 5 bases at V and 4 bases at J, with 14 bases between the two ends. Germline CDR1 SGHVS, CDR2 FNYEAQ. DNA for the CDR3: TGTGCCAGCAGCCAGGACGGGGGCGGCTATGGCTACACCTTC. It translates to CASSQDGGGYGYTF.

This clonotype was detected only a few times. The rearrangement links TRBV20-1 to TRBJ1-2, with 7 bases that match TRBD1. The germline V gene has CDR1 DFQATT and CDR2 SNEGSKA (reference sequence). Losses at the gene ends were 6 bases for V and 3 bases for J; bases not matched to a gene: 7. CDR3 length: 13 amino acids. The CDR3 DNA is TGCAGTGCGCGTCAGGGGACAGACTATGGCTACACCTTC. It is translated as CSARQGTDYGYTF.

This clonotype has ten or more counts. The chain employs TRBV7-9 and TRBJ2-7, with 8 nucleotides matching TRBD1. The junction had 2 bases not matched to a gene; V was cut back by 4 bases and J by 3 bases. Germline CDR1 is SEHNR and CDR2 is FQNEAQ (reference sequence). This CDR3 has 13 amino acids. The CDR3 sequence: CASSYDRGYEQYF. The CDR3 DNA reads as TGTGCCAGCAGCTACGACAGGGGCTACGAGCAGTACTTC. Based on the CDR3 plus reference TRBV7-9 and TRBJ2-7, the full variable domain is DTGVSQNPRHKITKRGQNVTFRCDPISEHNRLYWYRQTLGQGPEFLTYFQNEAQLEKSRLLSDRFSAERPKGSFSTLEIQRTEQGDSAMYLCASSYDRGYEQYFGPGTRLTVT.

V is TRBV5-1 and J is TRBJ2-7, with D perhaps matching TRBD1 (6 bases). Trimming left V 4 bases short and J 0 bases short, with 20 bases between. The CDR3 extends over 17 amino acids. Per germline, CDR1 SGHRS and CDR2 YFSETQ. The CDR3 DNA reads TGCGCCAGCAGCGGACAGCCGGGGACGGGGAGCTCCTACGAGCAGTACTTC. It specifies CASSGQPGTGSSYEQYF.

This clonotype occurred many times. The rearrangement uses TRBV7-8 and TRBJ2-1; 8 positions match TRBD2. The germline CDR1 and CDR2 sequences are SGHVS and FQNEAQ. With 5 bases clipped from V and 8 bases from J, the junction kept 11 bases outside the gene matches. The CDR3 length is 15 residues. CDR3 loop: CASSRLTSGGDEQFF. As DNA, the CDR3 is TGTGCCAGCAGCCGCCTTACTAGCGGCGGCGATGAGCAGTTCTTC. The full variable domain, in which reference TRBV7-8 and TRBJ2-1 provide the parts outside the CDR3, is GAGVSQSPRYKVAKRGQDVALRCDPISGHVSLFWYQQALGQGPEFLTYFQNEAQLDKSGLPSDRFFAERPEGSVSTLKIQRTQQEDSAVYLCASSRLTSGGDEQFFGPGTRLTVL.

V is TRBV4-2 and J is TRBJ2-3; D possibly corresponds to TRBD2 (7 bases). Per germline, CDR1 LGHNA and CDR2 YNFKEQ. Between the trimmed V and J ends, which lost 5 bases and 2 bases, there was a span of 17 bases. The CDR3 spans 16 residues. CDR3 DNA: TGTGCCAGCAGCGGGGCCGCGGGGGCTAACACAGATACGCAGTATTTT. Amino acids: CASSGAAGANTDTQYF.

This clonotype showed up just a few times. J is TRBJ2-7 and V is TRBV12-3 or TRBV12-4; the match to TRBD2 covers 9 bases. The CDR3 sequence is 14 residues long. With 5 bases clipped from V and 2 bases from J, the junction kept 4 bases outside the gene matches. The CDR3 here is CASSPTSGAYEQYF. The CDR3 coding sequence is TGTGCCAGCAGTCCGACTAGCGGTGCCTACGAGCAGTACTTC.

The chain couples TRBV21-1 to TRBJ2-4; the table names TRBD1, a call not compared with the DNA. TRBV21-1 counts as a pseudogene. CDR3 length: 21 amino acids. The CDR3 region is CASSMGPGGSGHMTTKNIQYF. Written as DNA, the CDR3 is TGTGCCAGCAGCATGGGACCTGGAGGTTCGGGACACATGACCACCAAAAACATTCAGTACTTC.

This clonotype was observed a handful of times. The chain uses TRBV3-1 and TRBJ2-1; 10 bases are shared with TRBD2. Germline loops: CDR1 LGHDT, CDR2 YNNKEL (reference sequence). Germline trimming cut 3 bases from V and 4 bases from J; bases unmatched to any gene: 12. The CDR3 spans 18 residues. CDR3 DNA: TGTGCCAGCAGCCAGCGAGGTATTCGGACTAGCGGATACAATGAGCAGTTCTTC. It codes for CASSQRGIRTSGYNEQFF.

This rearrangement joins TRBV5-1 to TRBJ2-5; 9 nucleotides align to TRBD1. The end of the DNA is better explained by TRBJ2-7, so the J call may be wrong. The CDR3 runs to 15 residues. Germline-derived CDR1 and CDR2 are SGHRS and YFSETQ. The CDR3 region has the DNA TGCGCCAGCGGGGGGGGGACAGGGCCCTTCTACGAGCAGTACTTC. Its translation: CASGGGTGPFYEQYF.

This clonotype appeared once. The V gene is TRBV4-1, the J gene TRBJ2-1; 10 positions match TRBD2. J was trimmed by 6 bases and V by 1 base; bases with no gene match: 6. The CDR3 is 16 amino acids. Germline CDR1 and CDR2: MGHRA and YSYEKL. The CDR3 spells CASSQVSTSGFNEQFF. DNA for the CDR3: TGCGCCAGCAGCCAAGTCTCGACTAGCGGGTTCAATGAGCAGTTCTTC.

This clonotype has just a few counts. V gene TRBV18 combines with J gene TRBJ2-3; a weak D match, TRBD2 (6 bases). This CDR3 spans 15 amino acids. Looked up from germline, CDR1 is KGHSH and CDR2 is LQKENI. The germline V and J ends were trimmed by 8 bases and 0 bases, with 15 bases remaining between them. CDR3 bases: TGTGCCAGCGGAGGGACGGACGCTAGCACAGATACGCAGTATTTT. This sequence encodes CASGGTDASTDTQYF.

This clonotype appeared a few times. This chain connects TRBV20-1 to TRBJ1-4; D is possibly TRBD1 (6 bases). The V gene's germline CDR1 is DFQATT and CDR2 SNEGSKA (reference sequence). The CDR3 extends over 14 amino acids. V lost 0 bases and J lost 8, with 13 bases in between. In nucleotides, the CDR3 is TGCAGTGCTAGAGACAACAGGGTGGAGGAAAAACTGTTTTTT. Its translation is CSARDNRVEEKLFF.

A remark on this clonotype: At one end the junction does not follow the germline gene, possibly because of a read error. The chain employs TRBV4-2 and TRBJ2-5, with 11 bases that match TRBD2. The germline CDR1 and CDR2 sequences are LGHNA and YNFKEQ. The CDR3 runs 16 residues. DNA for the CDR3: TGTGCCGGCAGCCAAGATTTAGCGGGGGGGCCTTGGGAGCAGTACTTC. Translating it yields CAGSQDLAGGPWEQYF.

As for this clonotype: One end of the junction is discordant with germline, which a read error may explain. The rearrangement uses TRBV4-2 and TRBJ2-3; D possibly corresponds to TRBD2 (6 bases). CDR3 length: 17 amino acids. Looked up from germline, CDR1 is LGHNA and CDR2 is YNFKEQ. The CDR3 sequence: CVSSQDSGLGVLDTQYF. Written as DNA, the CDR3 is TGTGTCAGCAGCCAAGACTCGGGACTGGGTGTTTTGGATACGCAGTATTTT.

V is TRBV11-2 and J is TRBJ2-3, with TRBD2 matching over 9 bases. The J segment lost 6 bases and the V segment lost 0 bases, leaving 4 bases of the junction unmatched. The germline CDR1 and CDR2 sequences are SGHAT and FQNNGV. CDR3 length equals 15 residues. Written as DNA, the CDR3 is TGTGCCAGCAGCTTAGAGCGGGGGGGATTGGATACGCAGTATTTT. It specifies CASSLERGGLDTQYF. Supplemented by reference TRBV11-2 and TRBJ2-3, the full variable domain reads EAGVAQSPRYKIIEKRQSVAFWCNPISGHATLYWYQQILGQGPKLLIQFQNNGVVDDSQLPKDRFSAERLKGVDSTLKIQPAKLEDSAVYLCASSLERGGLDTQYFGPGTRLTVL.

V is TRBV5-6 and J is TRBJ2-6, with 8 bases matching TRBD1. Trimming cost V 3 bases and J 4 bases; bases outside gene matches: 15. The CDR3 sequence is 19 residues long. Per germline, CDR1 SGHDT and CDR2 YYEEEE. CDR3 protein: CASSWAGQGPSPGANVLTF. CDR3 DNA sequence: TGTGCCAGCAGCTGGGCCGGACAGGGACCTTCCCCCGGGGCCAACGTCCTGACTTTC.

V is TRBV6-6 and J is TRBJ2-7; 14 bases fit TRBD2. Germline V gene lookup returns CDR1 MNHNY and CDR2 SVGAGI (reference sequence). The CDR3 runs 15 residues. The V gene end was trimmed by 9 bases and the J gene end by 3 bases; junction bases not matched to a gene: 7. The CDR3 sequence is CASRTGTSGGYEQYF. CDR3 DNA: TGTGCCAGTAGAACCGGGACTAGCGGGGGCTACGAGCAGTACTTC.

The chain combines TRBV7-6 with TRBJ2-3, with a possible D match to TRBD2 (6 bases). Germline assignment: CDR1 SGHVS and CDR2 FNYEAQ. V lost 5 bases, J lost 6 bases, and 24 bases lay in between. This CDR3 is built from 17 residues. Written as DNA, the CDR3 is TGTGCCAGCAGCGTCACCCCCCAGGGAGGTAATCCGGATACGCAGTATTTT. Translating it yields CASSVTPQGGNPDTQYF.

The rearrangement joins TRBV12-3 or TRBV12-4 to TRBJ1-5; D might be TRBD1 (6 bases). With 7 bases removed from V and 4 bases from J, the gap between germline ends came to 17 bases. The CDR3 extends over 15 amino acids. The CDR3 coding sequence is TGTGCCAGCACCCAGGAGGGGGAGCGGAATCAGCCCCAGCATTTT. Protein: CASTQEGERNQPQHF.

This clonotype was detected only a few times. The V gene is TRBV20-1, the J gene TRBJ2-3, with TRBD2 matching over 8 bases. Germline CDR1 is DFQATT and CDR2 is SNEGSKA (reference sequence). This CDR3 region has 13 residues. Trimming cost V 2 bases and J 8 bases; bases outside gene matches: 6. The CDR3, as DNA: TGCAGTGCTAGACGCCGGGCGGGGGGTACGCAGTATTTT. The encoded protein is CSARRRAGGTQYF.

The chain is built from TRBV6-1 and TRBJ2-7; 8 bases map to TRBD1. This CDR3 comprises 11 residues. Germline CDR1 reads MNHNS; CDR2 reads SASEGT. V lost 11 bases and J lost 3; bases outside the gene matches: 3. The CDR3 nucleotides read TGTGCCGGAGGACAGGGCTACGAGCAGTACTTC. Protein product: CAGGQGYEQYF.

This clonotype was recorded only once. V and J are TRBV6-5 and TRBJ1-1; TRBD1 might be the D (6 bases). The CDR3 totals 16 residues. Germline CDR1 is MNHEY and CDR2 is SVGAGI. Trimming removed 0 bases at V and 0 bases at J, with 11 bases between. Here the CDR3 reads CASSYSEQGLNTEAFF. The CDR3 DNA reads as TGTGCCAGCAGTTACTCGGAACAGGGATTGAACACTGAAGCTTTCTTT.

This chain links TRBV5-4 with TRBJ1-2, with 7 positions matching TRBD1. V was clipped by 3 bases and J by 4 bases; unmatched bases: 9. CDR3 length: 15 residues. Germline-derived CDR1 and CDR2 are SGHNT and YYREEE (reference sequence). This CDR3 reads CASSSLGGDSYGYTF. The CDR3 nucleotides read TGTGCCAGCAGCTCCCTCGGTGGGGACAGCTATGGCTACACCTTC.

In this sample, this clonotype turned up a few times. CDR3 sequence: CASSWLAGGLYNEQFF. The CDR3 DNA sequence: TGTGCCAGCAGCTGGCTAGCGGGGGGGTTATACAATGAGCAGTTCTTC. The chain links TRBV5-4 to TRBJ2-1, with 12 bases aligning to TRBD2. The CDR3 is 16 amino acids. Germline loops: CDR1 SGHNT, CDR2 YYREEE (reference sequence). The V segment lost 3 bases and the J segment 4 bases; nucleotides outside the gene matches: 5.

The CDR3 spells CASSSGGQPQHF. Written as DNA, the CDR3 is TGTGCCAGCAGTTCCGGGGGTCAGCCCCAGCATTTT. This rearrangement joins TRBV6-2 or TRBV6-3 to TRBJ1-5; D is perhaps TRBD1 (5 bases). Trimming took off 4 bases at V and 6 bases at J, with 7 bases between the two ends. Germline values: CDR1 MNHEY, CDR2 SVGEGT. This CDR3 is 12 amino acids long.

The chain is built from TRBV7-2 and TRBJ2-7; TRBD2 matches at 9 bases. Trimming took 4 bases from V and 0 from J; bases not matched to a gene: 4. CDR1 and CDR2 (germline): SGHTA, FQGNSA. The CDR3 runs 15 residues. The CDR3 loop reads CASSSHSGGSYEQYF. Written as DNA, the CDR3 is TGTGCCAGCAGCTCTCATAGCGGGGGCTCCTACGAGCAGTACTTC.

The genes are TRBV3-1 and TRBJ2-7, with D perhaps TRBD1 or TRBD2 (6 bases each). Germline V gene lookup returns CDR1 LGHDT and CDR2 YNNKEL (reference sequence). V lost 1 base and J lost 4, with 11 bases in between. This CDR3 has 14 residues. CDR3 amino acids: CASSQAGGRYEQYF. The CDR3 region has the DNA TGTGCCAGCAGCCAAGCTGGGGGGCGGTACGAGCAGTACTTC.

The chain recombines TRBV7-2 with TRBJ2-1, with D possibly being TRBD2 (7 bases). The CDR3 contains 15 residues. Between the trimmed V and J ends, which lost 6 bases and 2 bases, there was a span of 14 bases. Germline V lookup: CDR1 SGHTA, CDR2 FQGNSA. The CDR3 DNA sequence: TGTGCCAGCAGGGGGGGGCCAGGGACCTACAATGAGCAGTTCTTC. Translated, it gives CASRGGPGTYNEQFF.